The T cell receptor (beta chain) under discussion was sequenced for a study of shared clonotypes between healthy human individuals. Measured with immunoSEQ multiplex PCR; TCRdb has only the in-frame clones, and not every one. The data hold roughly 2.6 million clones, with approximately 94% observed a single time. Study findings and constraints: Sequencing of the sorted subsets was shown by rarefaction to be incomplete despite large depth.

CDR3 length: 14 amino acids. The ends lost 1 base at V and 5 bases at J; junction bases unmatched: 5. Germline V lookup: CDR1 LNHDA, CDR2 SQIVND (reference sequence). Subsets obtained from CD4+ cells comprised CD45RA+ naive and CD45RA-negative memory cells. A remark on this clone: Its antigen remains unknown.

The gene calls are TRBV19 and TRBJ2-7; 7 bases are shared with TRBD1. The sample consisted of naive CD4+ T cells sorted from blood. Specified subset: CD45RA+ positively selected. The receptor's source is a man between 18 and 29 years old in good health. CDR3 DNA sequence: TGTGCCAGTAGTATAGTTAGGGGGCACAACGAGCAGTACTTC. Amino acids: CASSIVRGHNEQYF. Based on the CDR3 plus reference TRBV19 and TRBJ2-7, the full variable domain is DGGITQSPKYLFRKEGQNVTLSCEQNLNHDAMYWYRQDPGQGLRLIYYSQIVNDFQKGDIAEGYSVSREKKESFPLTVTSAQKNPTAFYLCASSIVRGHNEQYFGPGTRLTVT.